The 22 T cell receptor beta chains presented below share a single source sample, sequenced in a study of blood T cells in healthy people across ages. Combining a sample-barcoded 5' primer with a J-beta primer mix, a second PCR ran for about 7 to 11 cycles. Using its own MiXCR run on the 5' RACE reads, TCRdb lists one record per CDR3 protein. The sample includes around 1,000,000 distinct CDR3 sequences, around two fifths of them seen just once. The specimen was blood. These receptor sequences come from a man aged 18 to 35 in good health.

This sequence joins TRBV6-2 or TRBV6-3 and TRBJ1-4; 7 bases match TRBD1. The CDR3 totals 15 residues. V was clipped by 6 bases and J by 4 bases; unmatched bases: 8. Germline CDR1 is MNHEY and CDR2 is SVGEGT. The CDR3 DNA is TGTGCCAGCAGACCAACGGACAGGATTAATGAAAAACTGTTTTTT. The encoded protein is CASRPTDRINEKLFF.

In this sample, this clonotype turned up a few times. The chain recombines TRBV4-2 with TRBJ2-1; 11 bases align to TRBD2. CDR3 size: 15 residues. The germline V gene encodes CDR1 LGHNA and CDR2 YNFKEQ. The ends lost 1 base at V and 10 bases at J; junction bases unmatched: 6. As DNA, the CDR3 is TGTGCCAGCAGCCAAGTGGCTAGCGGGGGGCGCGAGCAGTTCTTC. It specifies CASSQVASGGREQFF.

This sequence joins TRBV10-3 and TRBJ1-2; D not certain. From germline, CDR1 is ENHRY and CDR2 SYGVKD. This CDR3 has 14 residues. With 3 bases removed from V and 2 bases from J, the gap between germline ends came to 10 bases. As DNA, the CDR3 is TGTGCCATCAGTGAAAAGGGTAACAACTATGGCTACACCTTC. It specifies CAISEKGNNYGYTF.

The CDR3 nucleotides are TGTGCCAGCAGCCAAGATGGGCAGGCATATAATTCACCCCTCCACTTT. Translated: CASSQDGQAYNSPLHF. The chain couples TRBV4-2 to TRBJ1-6; the D is unclear. The CDR3 runs 16 residues. The germline V and J ends were trimmed by 0 bases and 4 bases, with 10 bases remaining between them. Germline values: CDR1 LGHNA, CDR2 YNFKEQ.

This chain uses TRBV20-1 with TRBJ2-4; unclear D gene. The J call is uncertain, as TRBJ2-7 better fits the DNA end. CDR1 and CDR2 from the germline V gene are DFQATT and SNEGSKA (reference sequence). This CDR3 has 14 residues. Here the CDR3 reads CSAREASHYYEQYF. CDR3 nucleotide sequence: TGCAGTGCTAGAGAGGCTTCCCACTACTACGAGCAGTACTTC.

The gene calls are TRBV4-1 and TRBJ1-2; D possibly corresponds to TRBD1 (6 bases). Germline CDR1 MGHRA, CDR2 YSYEKL. Trimming took 0 bases from V and 4 from J, leaving 9 bases between them. This CDR3 contains 14 residues. The CDR3 here is CASSQETQGYGYTF. The CDR3, as DNA: TGCGCCAGCAGCCAAGAGACACAGGGCTATGGCTACACCTTC.

In its sample, this clonotype was seen a few times. This chain joins TRBV7-9 and TRBJ1-5, with D possibly being TRBD1 (6 bases). The CDR3 runs to 17 residues. The germline CDR1 and CDR2 sequences are SEHNR and FQNEAQ (reference sequence). V dropped 5 bases and J dropped 0 bases, with 17 bases sitting between them. CDR3 residues: CASSPQGKENSNQPQHF. The DNA for the CDR3 is TGTGCCAGCAGCCCACAGGGAAAGGAGAATAGCAATCAGCCCCAGCATTTT.

The CDR3 is CASSSGTDRDTQYF. The CDR3 DNA reads as TGTGCCAGCAGCTCCGGGACGGATCGAGATACGCAGTATTTT. This chain links TRBV5-5 with TRBJ2-3; D may match TRBD1 or TRBD2 (5 bases each). The CDR3 consists of 14 residues. The germline CDR1 and CDR2 sequences are SGHKS and YYEKEE (reference sequence). Trimming removed 3 bases from V and 5 bases from J, with 13 bases in between.

The rearrangement uses TRBV28 and TRBJ2-7; D possibly corresponds to TRBD2 (5 bases). The DNA end lines up better with TRBJ2-5; the J call may be wrong. From germline, CDR1 is MDHEN and CDR2 SYDVKM. CDR3 length: 17 amino acids. The CDR3 protein is CASSSTANGRVSKTQYF. The CDR3 DNA follows: TGTGCCAGCAGCTCCACTGCGAATGGGCGGGTCTCAAAGACCCAGTACTTC.

This clonotype was recorded many times. The chain recombines TRBV14 with TRBJ1-1; TRBD1 aligns across 8 bases. Germline V gene lookup returns CDR1 SGHDN and CDR2 FVKESK. V dropped 2 bases and J dropped 4; count of bases not matched to a gene: 6. The CDR3 has 15 residues. The CDR3 is CASSQQGALGTEAFF. Here the CDR3 DNA reads TGTGCCAGCAGCCAACAGGGGGCCCTTGGCACTGAAGCTTTCTTT.

This clonotype showed up many times. The chain uses TRBV2 and TRBJ2-3; the D is unclear. V was pared by 7 bases and J by 6 bases, with 11 bases between. Germline lookup yields CDR1 SNHLY and CDR2 FYNNEI. The CDR3 has 12 amino acids. The CDR3 loop reads CASTTWADTQYF. The CDR3 bases are TGTGCCAGCACGACTTGGGCCGATACGCAGTATTTT.

This rearrangement joins TRBV28 to TRBJ1-1, with D possibly being TRBD1 (6 bases). CDR1 is MDHEN and CDR2 is SYDVKM in the germline V gene. The V end lost 6 bases, the J end lost 3 bases, and 14 bases lay between the germline ends. The CDR3 sequence is 14 residues long. Here the CDR3 reads CASRTGPLYTEAFF. The CDR3, as DNA: TGTGCCAGCAGGACAGGTCCCCTCTACACTGAAGCTTTCTTT.

V and J are TRBV25-1 and TRBJ1-4; D is unclear. In germline, CDR1 is MGHDK, CDR2 SYGVNS. V gave up 1 base and J gave up 0 bases, with 9 bases separating them. The CDR3 spans 16 residues. CDR3 coding DNA: TGTGCCAGCAGTGAATTCGGGATAACAACTAATGAAAAACTGTTTTTT. As protein: CASSEFGITTNEKLFF.

There are a few counts of this clonotype. The chain is built from TRBV7-2 and TRBJ2-3, with no clear D. The V end was cut by 6 bases, the J end by 3 bases, with 16 bases between. This CDR3 region has 15 residues. In germline, CDR1 is SGHTA, CDR2 FQGNSA. CDR3 DNA: TGTGCCAGCAGACTCACACCCGTGGCGACAGATACGCAGTATTTT. Amino acid sequence: CASRLTPVATDTQYF.

The table lists this clonotype with a few counts. CDR3 sequence reads: CSARDNKAWLAGSTDTQYF. CDR3 nucleotides: TGCAGTGCTAGAGATAATAAGGCCTGGCTAGCGGGTAGCACAGATACGCAGTATTTT. The V and J genes are TRBV20-1 and TRBJ2-3; 8 nucleotides match TRBD2. The CDR3 has 19 residues. Trimming at V came to 0 bases and at J to 0 bases, leaving 14 bases not matched to a gene. Germline CDR1 DFQATT, CDR2 SNEGSKA (reference sequence).

This clonotype has a handful of counts. This rearrangement joins TRBV20-1 to TRBJ2-4; the match to TRBD2 covers 7 bases. The end of the DNA fits TRBJ2-7 better, so the J call may be wrong. The length of the CDR3 is 16 residues. The germline CDR1 and CDR2 sequences are DFQATT and SNEGSKA (reference sequence). The DNA of the CDR3 is TGCAGTGCTAGAAAAGGTACTAGCGTACAGTCCTACGAGCAGTACTTC. It is translated as CSARKGTSVQSYEQYF.

Comment on this clonotype: A read error may explain this, as a much larger clone is one base away. The rearrangement joins TRBV5-1 to TRBJ2-3, with 8 bases aligning to TRBD2. Unmatched junction bases numbered 3, after V lost 2 bases and J lost 4 bases. Germline loops: CDR1 SGHRS, CDR2 YFSETQ. The CDR3 spans 14 residues. This CDR3 reads CASSFPTSADTQYF. The CDR3 region has the DNA TGCGCCAGCAGCTTCCCGACTAGCGCAGATACGCAGTATTTT.

This clonotype has more than one count but fewer than ten. The V gene is TRBV5-1, the J gene TRBJ2-1, with 7 bases that match TRBD1. After removal of 6 bases from V and 5 bases from J, the junction contained 11 bases not matched to a gene. The CDR3 runs to 15 residues. The germline V gene has CDR1 SGHRS and CDR2 YFSETQ. The DNA for the CDR3 is TGCGCCAGCACCCCCGTGGGGACAGTCAACAATGAGCAGTTCTTC. It yields the protein CASTPVGTVNNEQFF. The full variable domain, its missing parts supplied by reference TRBV5-1 and TRBJ2-1, is KAGVTQTPRYLIKTRGQQVTLSCSPISGHRSVSWYQQTPGQGLQFLFEYFSETQRNKGNFPGRFSGRQFSNSRSEMNVSTLELGDSALYLCASTPVGTVNNEQFFGPGTRLTVL.

J is TRBJ2-7 and V is TRBV7-9; D not certain. Germline-derived CDR1 and CDR2 are SEHNR and FQNEAQ (reference sequence). The CDR3 runs to 13 residues. V lost 1 base to trimming and J lost 5 bases, with 9 bases between them. The CDR3 region has the DNA TGTGCCAGCAGCTTAGAAAGTGCACACGAGCAGTACTTC. It is translated as CASSLESAHEQYF.

The chain has TRBV2 and TRBJ1-4; the D gene is possibly TRBD1 (6 bases). Per germline, CDR1 SNHLY and CDR2 FYNNEI. Trimming cost V 6 bases and J 1 base, with 12 bases left between them. The CDR3 loop spans 15 amino acids. CDR3 amino acids: CASRREGVTNEKLFF. The DNA of the CDR3 is TGTGCCAGCAGGCGAGAGGGGGTAACTAATGAAAAACTGTTTTTT. Full variable domain (rest looked up from reference TRBV2 and TRBJ1-4): EPEVTQTPSHQVTQMGQEVILRCVPISNHLYFYWYRQILGQKVEFLVSFYNNEISEKSEIFDDQFSVERPDGSNFTLKIRSTKLEDSAMYFCASRREGVTNEKLFFGSGTQLSVL.

In regard to this clonotype: This may arise from a read error, as a much more abundant clone is one base away. CDR3 residues: CASRGGLRADTQYF. The CDR3 nucleotides read TGTGCCAGCAGAGGGGGCCTCCGTGCAGATACGCAGTATTTT. This chain joins TRBV7-2 and TRBJ2-3; 7 positions match TRBD1. The CDR3 contains 14 residues. After removal of 6 bases from V and 4 bases from J, the junction contained 7 bases not matched to a gene. Germline V gene data show CDR1 as SGHTA and CDR2 as FQGNSA.

The rearrangement uses TRBV13 and TRBJ2-1; 7 nucleotides match TRBD2. This CDR3 is 15 amino acids long. Germline lookup yields CDR1 PRHDT and CDR2 FYEKMQ (reference sequence). The ends lost 5 bases at V and 7 bases at J; junction bases unmatched: 11. The CDR3 region has the DNA TGTGCCAGCAGCATCAGCGGGGCCCTGACGAATGAGCAGTTCTTC. Amino acid sequence: CASSISGALTNEQFF.